This T cell receptor beta chain was documented in a study of shared clonotypes between healthy human individuals. Overall study: A donor's plate count was three for CD4 naive and three for CD4 memory; CD8 naive had two and CD8 memory one.

Clones were read by immunoSEQ multiplex PCR, and TCRdb kept only the in-frame ones, dropping some. The table includes approximately 2.5 million clones, around 90% detected once. General study points: A generally larger estimated richness was seen in naive subsets than in memory subsets. Clonotype sharing among donors likely depends on sequencing depth.

The CDR3 runs 16 residues. Looked up from germline, CDR1 is SGHAT and CDR2 is FQDESV (reference sequence). Turning to this clone: Its antigen is not known. One end of the junction varies from germline; a read error may be responsible.

Sequenced input: naive CD4+ T cells sorted from blood. Indicated subset: CD45RA+ positively selected. J is TRBJ2-2 and V is TRBV11-1; D remains unclear. This receptor was obtained from a man aged 18 to 29 in good health. CDR3 coding DNA: TGTGCCAGCAGTTTAGGGAAGGCAGGGAACACCGGGGAGCTGTTTTTT. Its translation: CASSLGKAGNTGELFF. Drawing the rest from reference TRBV11-1 and TRBJ2-2, the complete variable domain is EAEVAQSPRYKITEKSQAVAFWCDPISGHATLYWYRQILGQGPELLVQFQDESVVDDSQLPKDRFSAERLKGVDSTLKIQPAELGDSAMYLCASSLGKAGNTGELFFGEGSRLTVL.